Below are 12 T cell receptor beta chains sequenced from a single sample in a study of T-cell reconstitution after alpha-beta-depleted transplantation in children. Preparation of the TCRbeta library used unique molecular identifiers. MiXCR, run by TCRdb on the PCR reads, gives a single entry per CDR3 protein. The sample contains hundreds of thousands of distinct CDR3 sequences, about 12% of which appear only once. This sample comprised PBMCs, obtained before TCRalphabeta/CD19-depleted stem cell transplant. Receptors originate from a girl aged 2-10 years with congenital amegakaryocytic thrombocytopenia, due to receive a stem cell transplant.

V usage is TRBV20-1 and J usage is TRBJ2-3, with D perhaps given as TRBD1 or TRBD2 (6 bases each). From germline, CDR1 is DFQATT and CDR2 SNEGSKA (reference sequence). CDR3 length equals 17 residues. V was shortened by 2 bases and J by 5 bases, with 23 bases between the two germline ends. The DNA for the CDR3 is TGCAGTGCTAGACCACCAGGGGCGACTAGATGGGGAGATACGCAGTATTTT. Translated: CSARPPGATRWGDTQYF.

This clonotype occurred many times. This chain joins TRBV12-3 or TRBV12-4 and TRBJ2-5, with D perhaps matching TRBD2 (5 bases). With 8 bases removed from V and 2 bases from J, the gap between germline ends came to 12 bases. The CDR3 has 13 amino acids. The DNA of the CDR3 is TGTGCCAGCGGTACGGACTTGCAAGAGACCCAGTACTTC. The encoded protein is CASGTDLQETQYF.

The V call is TRBV5-1, the J call TRBJ2-7; no definite D call. Germline CDR1 SGHRS, CDR2 YFSETQ. V shed 1 base and J shed 2 bases, with 13 bases lying between them. The CDR3 contains 15 residues. The CDR3 DNA follows: TGCGCCAGCAGCTTGCGCCAGGACGTAGCCTACGAGCAGTACTTC. Encoded protein: CASSLRQDVAYEQYF.

This clonotype occurred many times. This chain joins TRBV20-1 and TRBJ2-7, with 7 bases that match TRBD1. The CDR3 consists of 12 residues. J gave up 3 bases and V 5 bases, and 4 bases lay outside the gene matches. The germline CDR1 and CDR2 sequences are DFQATT and SNEGSKA (reference sequence). CDR3 in DNA: TGCAGTGCTCGGGACAGCGACTACGAGCAGTACTTC. As protein: CSARDSDYEQYF.

The chain is built from TRBV20-1 and TRBJ2-5; 7 bases agree with TRBD1. The germline CDR1 and CDR2 sequences are DFQATT and SNEGSKA (reference sequence). With 3 bases clipped from V and 4 bases from J, the junction kept 2 bases outside the gene matches. CDR3 length: 12 residues. The CDR3 sequence: CSARTGIETQYF. For the CDR3, the DNA is TGCAGTGCTAGGACAGGGATAGAGACCCAGTACTTC.

This clonotype was observed a handful of times. The J gene is TRBJ2-1, the V gene TRBV18; no clear D. The germline CDR1 and CDR2 sequences are KGHSH and LQKENI. The CDR3 loop spans 16 amino acids. Trimming removed 0 bases from V and 5 bases from J, with 14 bases in between. The CDR3 spells CASSPPWGNVDNEQFF. The CDR3 coding sequence is TGTGCCAGCTCACCACCGTGGGGTAATGTAGACAATGAGCAGTTCTTC. Full variable domain (rest looked up from reference TRBV18 and TRBJ2-1): NAGVMQNPRHLVRRRGQEARLRCSPMKGHSHVYWYRQLPEEGLKFMVYLQKENIIDESGMPKERFSAEFPKEGPSILRIQQVVRGDSAAYFCASSPPWGNVDNEQFFGPGTRLTVL.

This clonotype was recorded many times. The chain carries TRBV5-1 and TRBJ2-1; D is perhaps TRBD2 (7 bases). CDR3 length equals 14 residues. V lost 5 bases, J lost 8 bases, and 17 bases lay in between. Germline values: CDR1 SGHRS, CDR2 YFSETQ. CDR3 amino acids: CASREIGGVDEQFF. For the CDR3, the DNA is TGCGCCAGCAGAGAAATAGGGGGGGTCGATGAGCAGTTCTTC.

In its sample, this clonotype was seen a few times. V usage is TRBV12-3 or TRBV12-4 and J usage is TRBJ2-1; weak D call: TRBD2 (5 bases). The CDR3 covers 15 residues. Trimming pared 4 bases from V and 10 bases from J, leaving 20 bases between. The chain's CDR3 is CASSSLAGTGKEQFF. Here the CDR3 DNA reads TGTGCCAGCAGTTCCCTGGCGGGCACGGGCAAGGAGCAGTTCTTC.

Points on this clonotype: The junction shows a germline mismatch at one end, possibly a read error. The chain employs TRBV7-9 and TRBJ1-2; D gene unclear. This CDR3 is built from 11 residues. Germline CDR1 SEHNR, CDR2 FQNEAQ (reference sequence). CDR3 amino acids: CASRSSYGYPF. The CDR3 DNA reads as TGTGCCAGCAGGAGTTCCTATGGCTACCCCTTC. Based on the CDR3 plus reference TRBV7-9 and TRBJ1-2, the full variable domain is DTGVSQNPRHKITKRGQNVTFRCDPISEHNRLYWYRQTLGQGPEFLTYFQNEAQLEKSRLLSDRFSAERPKGSFSTLEIQRTEQGDSAMYLCASRSSYGYPFGSGTRLTVV.

This clonotype appeared many times. The chain employs TRBV20-1 and TRBJ2-7, with unresolved D. V gave up 6 bases and J gave up 7 bases, with 4 bases separating them. The CDR3 covers 8 residues. Germline V lookup: CDR1 DFQATT, CDR2 SNEGSKA (reference sequence). CDR3 sequence: CSAGEQYF. The CDR3 DNA follows: TGCAGTGCGGGGGAGCAGTACTTC.

The CDR3 DNA sequence: TGCGCCAGCAGCGCAAGACCATACGAGCAGTACTTC. Amino acid sequence: CASSARPYEQYF. The rearrangement links TRBV5-1 to TRBJ2-7; D call uncertain. The V and J ends lost 4 bases and 4 bases respectively, with 9 bases between them. Germline V gene data show CDR1 as SGHRS and CDR2 as YFSETQ. CDR3 size: 12 residues.

V gene TRBV4-1 combines with J gene TRBJ2-5; 13 bases map to TRBD2. V lost 1 base to trimming and J lost 6 bases; unmatched junction nucleotides: 5. The CDR3 is 16 residues long. CDR1 MGHRA and CDR2 YSYEKL come from the germline V gene. In DNA, the CDR3 is TGCGCCAGCAGCCAAGTGGGGACTAGCGGGAAAAAGACCCAGTACTTC. As protein: CASSQVGTSGKKTQYF.